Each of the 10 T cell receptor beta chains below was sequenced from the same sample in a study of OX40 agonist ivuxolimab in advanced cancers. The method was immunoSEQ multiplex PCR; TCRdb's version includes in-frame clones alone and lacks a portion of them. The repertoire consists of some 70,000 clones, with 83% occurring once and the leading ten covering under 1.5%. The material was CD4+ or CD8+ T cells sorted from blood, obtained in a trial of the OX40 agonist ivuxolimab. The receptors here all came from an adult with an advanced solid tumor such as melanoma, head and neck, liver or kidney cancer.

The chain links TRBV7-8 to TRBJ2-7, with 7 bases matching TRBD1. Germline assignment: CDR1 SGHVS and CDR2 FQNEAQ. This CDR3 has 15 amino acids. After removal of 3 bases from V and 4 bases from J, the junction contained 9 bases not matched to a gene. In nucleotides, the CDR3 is TGTGCCAGCAGCTTTCAACCTACCAGGGGGTACGAGCAGTACTTC. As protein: CASSFQPTRGYEQYF.

In DNA, the CDR3 is TGTGCCACCAGCAGAGGCCGGAACACTGAAGCTTTCTTT. Amino acid sequence: CATSRGRNTEAFF. The V gene is TRBV15, the J gene TRBJ1-1, with no clear D. V gave up 1 base and J gave up 1 base, with 4 bases separating them. The CDR3 covers 13 residues. From germline, CDR1 is LNHNV and CDR2 YYDKDF (reference sequence).

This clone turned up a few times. The DNA for the CDR3 is TGCAGTGTTCAGGACAGGGGTGGGAAGTTCTTC. This gives the protein CSVQDRGGKFF. This chain links TRBV20-1 with TRBJ2-1; 9 nucleotides align to TRBD1. J lost 14 bases, V lost 7 bases, and 9 bases had no gene match. The CDR3 consists of 11 residues. Germline loops: CDR1 DFQATT, CDR2 SNEGSKA (reference sequence).

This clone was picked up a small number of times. The CDR3 is CASSLGGMETEAFF. In nucleotides, the CDR3 is TGTGCCAGCAGCTTAGGGGGGATGGAAACTGAAGCTTTCTTT. The V and J genes are TRBV7-9 and TRBJ1-1, with a possible D match to TRBD1 (5 bases). Trimming left V 1 base short and J 5 bases short, with 11 bases between. Germline V gene sequence: CDR1 SEHNR, CDR2 FQNEAQ (reference sequence). The CDR3 is made up of 14 amino acids.

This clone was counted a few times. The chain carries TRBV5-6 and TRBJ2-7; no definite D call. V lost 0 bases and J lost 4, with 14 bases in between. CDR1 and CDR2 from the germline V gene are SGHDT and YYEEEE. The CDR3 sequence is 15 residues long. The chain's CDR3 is CASSLVAGPTYEQYF. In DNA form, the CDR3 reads TGTGCCAGCAGCTTGGTGGCCGGACCCACTTACGAGCAGTACTTC.

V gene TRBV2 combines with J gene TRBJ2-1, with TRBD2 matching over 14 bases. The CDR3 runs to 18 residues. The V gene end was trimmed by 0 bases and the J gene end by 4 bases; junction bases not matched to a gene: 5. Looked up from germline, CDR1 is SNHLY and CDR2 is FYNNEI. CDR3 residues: CASSEAGLAGARYNEQFF. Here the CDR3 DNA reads TGTGCCAGCAGTGAAGCGGGACTAGCGGGGGCCCGATACAATGAGCAGTTCTTC.

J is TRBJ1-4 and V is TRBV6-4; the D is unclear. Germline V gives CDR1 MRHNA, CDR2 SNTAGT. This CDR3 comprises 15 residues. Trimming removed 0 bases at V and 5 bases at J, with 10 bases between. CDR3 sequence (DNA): TGTGCCAGCAGTGACTCATTTGGAGGGAATGAAAAACTGTTTTTT. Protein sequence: CASSDSFGGNEKLFF.

The CDR3 nucleotides read TGTGCCAGCAGCTCTCCAGACAGGGATGATGGAAACACCATATATTTT. Translating gives CASSSPDRDDGNTIYF. The genes are TRBV21-1 and TRBJ1-3; the D segment call TRBD1 is taken from the table without a DNA check. TRBV21-1 is reported as a pseudogene. This CDR3 contains 16 residues.

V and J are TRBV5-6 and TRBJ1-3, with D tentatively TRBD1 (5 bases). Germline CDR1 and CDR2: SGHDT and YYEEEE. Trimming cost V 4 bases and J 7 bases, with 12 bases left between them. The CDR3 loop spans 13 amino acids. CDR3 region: CASSRQRENTIYF. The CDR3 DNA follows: TGTGCCAGCAGCCGACAGAGGGAGAACACCATATATTTT. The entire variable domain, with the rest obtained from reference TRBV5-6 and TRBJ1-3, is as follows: DAGVTQSPTHLIKTRGQQVTLRCSPKSGHDTVSWYQQALGQGPQFIFQYYEEEERQRGNFPDRFSGHQFPNYSSELNVNALLLGDSALYLCASSRQRENTIYFGEGSWLTVV.

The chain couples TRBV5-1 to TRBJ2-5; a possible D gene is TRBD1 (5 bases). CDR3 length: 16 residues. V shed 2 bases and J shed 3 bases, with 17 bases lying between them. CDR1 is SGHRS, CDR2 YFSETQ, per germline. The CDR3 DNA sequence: TGCGCCAGCAGCTTTTTGGGGTCCAGGGCTGAAGAGACCCAGTACTTC. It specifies CASSFLGSRAEETQYF.